These 20 T cell receptor beta chains came from one sample sequenced in a study of T cells in Graves' hyperthyroidism and ophthalmopathy. RNA transcripts gave rise to amplified TCR beta CDR3 regions. TCR CDR3 underwent first-round RT-PCR with the HTBI primer set. TCRdb ran MiXCR on the multiplex PCR reads and lists one entry per CDR3 protein. The sample lists about 690,000 distinct CDR3 sequences; around 16% were seen once. Sequencing input: blood. The receptor source for this set is a man aged 45-60 years with Graves' hyperthyroidism.

V is TRBV4-1 and J is TRBJ2-5; 7 nucleotides align to TRBD2. The V segment lost 0 bases and the J segment 3 bases; nucleotides outside the gene matches: 7. The germline V gene encodes CDR1 MGHRA and CDR2 YSYEKL. The CDR3 runs to 16 residues. The CDR3 nucleotides are TGCGCCAGCAGCCAAGAGACCTGGGGAGGGGAAGAGACCCAGTACTTC. Residues: CASSQETWGGEETQYF.

The rearrangement links TRBV6-1 to TRBJ2-5; D is perhaps TRBD1 (6 bases). Between the trimmed V and J ends, which lost 3 bases and 5 bases, there was a span of 16 bases. Germline V lookup: CDR1 MNHNS, CDR2 SASEGT. This CDR3 comprises 15 residues. The CDR3 nucleotides read TGTGCCAGCAGTGACTTACAGGGCCCAAGGGAGACCCAGTACTTC. Protein sequence: CASSDLQGPRETQYF.

This clonotype showed up just a few times. J is TRBJ1-4 and V is TRBV28, with D possibly being TRBD1 (5 bases). Deletions cut 8 bases from V and 8 bases from J, with 21 bases between. CDR1 and CDR2 from the germline V gene are MDHEN and SYDVKM. There are 15 residues in the CDR3. The chain's CDR3 is CASEGSTQVGEKLFF. For the CDR3, the DNA is TGTGCCAGCGAGGGATCGACACAGGTGGGGGAAAAACTGTTTTTT. Looking up the rest from reference TRBV28 and TRBJ1-4 gives the full variable domain: DVKVTQSSRYLVKRTGEKVFLECVQDMDHENMFWYRQDPGLGLRLIYFSYDVKMKEKGDIPEGYSVSREKKERFSLILESASTNQTSMYLCASEGSTQVGEKLFFGSGTQLSVL.

This clonotype was picked up many times. V and J are TRBV12-3 or TRBV12-4 and TRBJ1-5; D gene uncertain. This CDR3 is 12 amino acids long. Trimming removed 5 bases at V and 6 bases at J, with 8 bases between. In DNA form, the CDR3 reads TGTGCCAGCAGTCCAAGGAGTCAGCCCCAGCATTTT. It is translated as CASSPRSQPQHF.

This clonotype was seen ten or more times. This chain connects TRBV6-1 to TRBJ2-5, with 8 bases that match TRBD1. The length of the CDR3 is 14 residues. V shed 2 bases, J shed 4 bases, and the junction held 3 bases outside the gene matches. Per the germline V gene, CDR1 is MNHNS and CDR2 is SASEGT. The CDR3 loop reads CASSEYRGLETQYF. CDR3 bases: TGTGCCAGCAGTGAATACAGGGGGTTAGAGACCCAGTACTTC.

This clonotype was seen a few times. The genes are TRBV10-2 and TRBJ2-7; D gene uncertain. Matching the DNA end better, TRBJ2-1 makes the J call doubtful. The CDR3 contains 12 residues. Germline CDR1 WSHSY, CDR2 SAAADI. DNA of the CDR3: TGCGCCAGCAGCGAGGCTACATACGAGCAGTTCTTC. Amino acid sequence: CASSEATYEQFF.

The CDR3 bases are TGTGCCAGTAGCCCCCGATGGGGCAGGGAAGGAGAGCAGTACTTC. Amino acid sequence: CASSPRWGREGEQYF. The chain links TRBV19 to TRBJ2-7; D is perhaps TRBD1 (5 bases). CDR1 is LNHDA and CDR2 is SQIVND in the germline V gene (reference sequence). Trimming removed 6 bases at V and 7 bases at J, with 22 bases between. The CDR3 has 15 residues.

This clonotype was seen only once. The chain carries TRBV10-3 and TRBJ1-1; 10 bases align to TRBD1. V lost 9 bases, J lost 3 bases, and 4 bases stayed unmatched. Germline V gene lookup returns CDR1 ENHRY and CDR2 SYGVKD. This CDR3 is built from 13 residues. The CDR3 sequence is CAIGTGEDTEAFF. DNA for the CDR3: TGTGCCATAGGGACAGGGGAAGACACTGAAGCTTTCTTT.

This clonotype was seen a few times. Just one base apart from a much larger clone, this may be a read error. The chain employs TRBV28 and TRBJ2-7; 8 bases are a match to TRBD1. CDR3 length equals 16 residues. The V gene's germline CDR1 is MDHEN and CDR2 SYDVKM. CDR3 nucleotides: TGTGCCAGCAGTTTGTCCCTCGCAGGGGGCTTACACGAGCAGAACTTC. Amino acids: CASSLSLAGGLHEQNF. Combining the CDR3 with reference TRBV28 and TRBJ2-7 gives the whole variable domain DVKVTQSSRYLVKRTGEKVFLECVQDMDHENMFWYRQDPGLGLRLIYFSYDVKMKEKGDIPEGYSVSREKKERFSLILESASTNQTSMYLCASSLSLAGGLHEQNFGPGTRLTVT.

Ten or more counts support this clonotype. This chain connects TRBV2 to TRBJ1-4; D might be TRBD1 (5 bases). The V gene lost 6 bases and the J gene lost 6 bases, with 17 bases spanning the gap. Germline values: CDR1 SNHLY, CDR2 FYNNEI. This CDR3 contains 15 residues. CDR3 sequence (DNA): TGTGCCAGCAGACATCGTCAGGGCCCTGATGAAAAACTGTTTTTT. It translates to CASRHRQGPDEKLFF.

V gene TRBV13 combines with J gene TRBJ2-5; no clear D. CDR3 length: 14 amino acids. V was cut by 3 bases and J by 1 base, with 9 bases left in between. CDR1 PRHDT and CDR2 FYEKMQ come from the germline V gene (reference sequence). CDR3 amino acids: CASSFGRSQETQYF. In DNA form, the CDR3 reads TGTGCCAGCAGCTTCGGACGGTCCCAAGAGACCCAGTACTTC.

This clonotype appeared many times. The chain is built from TRBV27 and TRBJ2-3; maybe TRBD2 (5 bases). The V and J ends lost 4 bases and 5 bases respectively, with 16 bases between them. Germline loops: CDR1 MNHEY, CDR2 SMNVEV (reference sequence). The CDR3 spans 15 residues. The CDR3 loop reads CASSSYASAGDTQYF. CDR3 nucleotide sequence: TGTGCCAGCAGTTCGTATGCCAGCGCGGGAGATACGCAGTATTTT.

J is TRBJ1-5 and V is TRBV27, with D possibly matching TRBD1 (6 bases). This CDR3 is 15 amino acids long. The germline V gene encodes CDR1 MNHEY and CDR2 SMNVEV (reference sequence). Trimming pared 5 bases from V and 4 bases from J, leaving 15 bases between. The CDR3, as DNA: TGTGCCAGCAGTGGGGGCCCCCCGGGGAATCAGCCCCAGCATTTT. Translated, it gives CASSGGPPGNQPQHF.

This clonotype has at least ten counts. The CDR3 DNA sequence: TGTGCCAGCAGCACCTCCGGGGGACTCTCCTACGAGCAGTACTTC. Translated: CASSTSGGLSYEQYF. This chain connects TRBV7-2 to TRBJ2-7, with D possibly being TRBD2 (6 bases). The CDR3 has 15 residues. Germline V gives CDR1 SGHTA, CDR2 FQGNSA. V gave up 5 bases and J gave up 0 bases, with 14 bases separating them.

The chain couples TRBV28 to TRBJ2-7, with 7 nucleotides matching TRBD1. Germline V gene sequence: CDR1 MDHEN, CDR2 SYDVKM. Unmatched junction bases numbered 11, after V lost 6 bases and J lost 3 bases. CDR3 size: 15 residues. The CDR3 loop is CASSPDREWGYEQYF. The CDR3 nucleotides read TGTGCCAGCAGCCCCGACAGGGAGTGGGGCTACGAGCAGTACTTC.

This clonotype was seen a few times. As DNA, the CDR3 is TGTCTGGCTCGGAGTAGAGGACAGGGGGATTCCTACGAGCAGTACTTC. As protein: CLARSRGQGDSYEQYF. The chain joins TRBV6-1 to TRBJ2-7; 10 bases line up with TRBD1. Per the germline V gene, CDR1 is MNHNS and CDR2 is SASEGT. This CDR3 comprises 16 residues.

The V and J genes are TRBV30 and TRBJ1-4, with a possible D match to TRBD1 (5 bases). Germline CDR1 GTSNPN, CDR2 SVGIG (reference sequence). The CDR3 consists of 16 residues. V was shortened by 3 bases and J by 5 bases, with 19 bases between the two germline ends. CDR3 bases: TGTGCCTGGAGCCCTACCGGGGCCCGTAAAAATGAAAAACTGTTTTTT. Residues: CAWSPTGARKNEKLFF.

This clonotype came up many times. The V call is TRBV2, the J call TRBJ1-1; D possibly corresponds to TRBD1 (5 bases). V was cut by 6 bases and J by 3 bases, with 17 bases left in between. Germline values: CDR1 SNHLY, CDR2 FYNNEI. The CDR3 is made up of 15 amino acids. The DNA of the CDR3 is TGTGCCAGCAGCCCTTACAGGCCGTCGGACACTGAAGCTTTCTTT. Amino acids: CASSPYRPSDTEAFF.

The genes are TRBV5-6 and TRBJ1-5; TRBD1 aligns across 9 bases. The J segment lost 6 bases and the V segment lost 2 bases, leaving 9 bases of the junction unmatched. This CDR3 comprises 16 residues. Germline V gives CDR1 SGHDT, CDR2 YYEEEE. CDR3 amino acids: CASSLLLGQGSQPQHF. CDR3 nucleotide sequence: TGTGCCAGCAGCTTATTGCTGGGACAGGGATCTCAGCCCCAGCATTTT.

This clonotype was detected ten times or more. CDR3 coding DNA: TGTGCCAGTAGTCCTTATAACAGGGAGAACACTGAAGCTTTCTTT. Translation gives CASSPYNRENTEAFF. The chain recombines TRBV19 with TRBJ1-1, with a weak D call TRBD1 (6 bases). Germline CDR1 LNHDA, CDR2 SQIVND (reference sequence). V was trimmed by 5 bases and J by 1 base, leaving 14 bases between them. The length of the CDR3 is 15 residues.